Following are 29 T cell receptor beta chains from one sample sequenced in a study of T-cell reconstitution after alpha-beta-depleted transplantation in children. Unique molecular identifiers were used to barcode this TCRbeta library. TCRdb reprocessed the PCR reads with MiXCR, giving one entry per CDR3 protein. The profile shows about 1,000,000 distinct CDR3 sequences, roughly 29% of them singletons. Sequences were derived from PBMCs, mostly from graft donor cells, sampled 360 days after TCRalphabeta/CD19-depleted stem cell transplant. The receptors stem from a boy in the first two years of life who had a stem cell transplant for SCID, so the T cells may come from the graft donor.

In DNA, the CDR3 is TGTGCCTGGACCCTTGGGGTGACTAGCCTACACAATGAGCAGTTCTTC. Encoded protein: CAWTLGVTSLHNEQFF. V usage is TRBV30 and J usage is TRBJ2-1, with 7 nucleotides matching TRBD2. Germline V gives CDR1 GTSNPN, CDR2 SVGIG (reference sequence). This CDR3 has 16 amino acids. The V segment lost 4 bases and the J segment 5 bases; nucleotides outside the gene matches: 14.

V is TRBV20-1 and J is TRBJ2-7; TRBD1 agrees at 7 bases. Trimming at V came to 6 bases and at J to 2 bases, leaving 10 bases not matched to a gene. CDR3 size: 14 residues. Germline lookup yields CDR1 DFQATT and CDR2 SNEGSKA (reference sequence). The CDR3 DNA is TGCAGTGCCATAGGACAGGTGAACCCCTACGAGCAGTACTTC. Amino acids: CSAIGQVNPYEQYF.

This clonotype was seen only a few times. J is TRBJ1-2 and V is TRBV9; D remains unclear. With 4 bases removed from V and 6 bases from J, the gap between germline ends came to 13 bases. The CDR3 length is 13 residues. Germline-derived CDR1 and CDR2 are SGDLS and YYNGEE. This CDR3 reads CASSKIGLDGYTF. CDR3 DNA: TGTGCCAGCAGCAAGATAGGGCTAGATGGCTACACCTTC.

The J gene is TRBJ2-3, the V gene TRBV7-2; D is undetermined. Per the germline V gene, CDR1 is SGHTA and CDR2 is FQGNSA. The V gene lost 1 base and the J gene lost 6 bases, with 11 bases spanning the gap. The CDR3 sequence is 14 residues long. CDR3 protein: CASSLGAFPDTQYF. CDR3 bases: TGTGCCAGCAGCTTAGGAGCATTCCCCGATACGCAGTATTTT.

The chain carries TRBV5-1 and TRBJ2-7; perhaps TRBD2 as D (5 bases). V lost 0 bases to trimming and J lost 0 bases, with 10 bases between them. Germline assignment: CDR1 SGHRS and CDR2 YFSETQ. CDR3 length: 15 amino acids. CDR3 amino acids: CASSLGGLDSYEQYF. In nucleotides, the CDR3 is TGCGCCAGCAGCTTGGGTGGACTCGACTCCTACGAGCAGTACTTC.

The chain carries TRBV5-1 and TRBJ2-1; 7 nucleotides line up with TRBD2. The CDR3 covers 15 residues. The germline gives CDR1 SGHRS, CDR2 YFSETQ. The trim removed 4 bases at V and 1 base at J, leaving 5 bases unmatched. The DNA for the CDR3 is TGCGCCAGCAGCCGGGACTATCAATCCTACAATGAGCAGTTCTTC. This encodes CASSRDYQSYNEQFF. Together with reference TRBV5-1 and TRBJ2-1, the CDR3 gives the full variable domain: KAGVTQTPRYLIKTRGQQVTLSCSPISGHRSVSWYQQTPGQGLQFLFEYFSETQRNKGNFPGRFSGRQFSNSRSEMNVSTLELGDSALYLCASSRDYQSYNEQFFGPGTRLTVL.

The genes are TRBV5-1 and TRBJ2-5; TRBD1 agrees at 7 bases. Trimming at V came to 1 base and at J to 2 bases, leaving 8 bases not matched to a gene. The germline V gene has CDR1 SGHRS and CDR2 YFSETQ. The CDR3 contains 16 residues. CDR3 nucleotides: TGCGCCAGCAGCTTGATCCGGGACAGCCAGCAAGAGACCCAGTACTTC. It encodes CASSLIRDSQQETQYF.

The chain recombines TRBV5-1 with TRBJ2-5; no clear D. Per germline, CDR1 SGHRS and CDR2 YFSETQ. The CDR3 runs to 16 residues. V dropped 4 bases and J dropped 4 bases, with 20 bases sitting between them. CDR3: CASSRGEQGLGETQYF. The CDR3, as DNA: TGCGCCAGCAGCAGAGGAGAACAAGGGCTCGGAGAGACCCAGTACTTC.

This clonotype was seen only a few times. The chain links TRBV20-1 to TRBJ2-2; D is unresolved. The germline V gene has CDR1 DFQATT and CDR2 SNEGSKA (reference sequence). Trimming cost V 3 bases and J 5 bases, with 7 bases left between them. The CDR3 consists of 12 residues. The CDR3 DNA sequence: TGCAGTGCTAGGTGGGGAACCGGGGAGCTGTTTTTT. It codes for CSARWGTGELFF.

The chain combines TRBV5-1 with TRBJ2-2; the D is unclear. This CDR3 comprises 16 residues. Per the germline V gene, CDR1 is SGHRS and CDR2 is YFSETQ. The V and J ends lost 5 bases and 4 bases respectively, with 18 bases between them. The CDR3 here is CASRGPGSLGTGELFF. For the CDR3, the DNA is TGCGCCAGCAGAGGCCCAGGATCACTGGGCACCGGGGAGCTGTTTTTT. Drawing the rest from reference TRBV5-1 and TRBJ2-2, the complete variable domain is KAGVTQTPRYLIKTRGQQVTLSCSPISGHRSVSWYQQTPGQGLQFLFEYFSETQRNKGNFPGRFSGRQFSNSRSEMNVSTLELGDSALYLCASRGPGSLGTGELFFGEGSRLTVL.

This clonotype was counted only a few times. V usage is TRBV20-1 and J usage is TRBJ2-7; 9 nucleotides match TRBD1. Germline assignment: CDR1 DFQATT and CDR2 SNEGSKA (reference sequence). The CDR3 loop spans 12 amino acids. Germline trimming cut 5 bases from V and 4 bases from J; bases unmatched to any gene: 3. In DNA, the CDR3 is TGCAGTGCTTGGACAGGGGTTTACGAGCAGTACTTC. It codes for CSAWTGVYEQYF.

Remarks on this clonotype: An end of the junction does not agree with germline; a read error may underlie this. The V call is TRBV5-1, the J call TRBJ2-2; D not certain. This CDR3 has 15 amino acids. Germline lookup yields CDR1 SGHRS and CDR2 YFSETQ. The CDR3 sequence is CASSLGLFDTGELFF. The DNA for the CDR3 is TGCGCCAGCAGTTTGGGTCTTTTCGACACCGGGGAGCTGTTTTTT.

This clonotype was picked up one time. This chain uses TRBV7-2 with TRBJ1-1; D gene unclear. V dropped 3 bases and J dropped 3 bases, with 14 bases sitting between them. This CDR3 spans 15 amino acids. Per germline, CDR1 SGHTA and CDR2 FQGNSA. The CDR3 loop reads CASSFSGWRDTEAFF. Here the CDR3 DNA reads TGTGCCAGCAGCTTTTCAGGTTGGAGGGACACTGAAGCTTTCTTT.

V and J are TRBV29-1 and TRBJ1-5; 9 nucleotides agree with TRBD1. Germline V gene data show CDR1 as SQVTM and CDR2 as ANQGSEA. The CDR3 totals 13 residues. Unmatched junction bases numbered 5, after V lost 6 bases and J lost 5 bases. The CDR3 DNA follows: TGCAGCGTAGGGGACAGGGTTTATCAGCCCCAGCATTTT. Amino acids: CSVGDRVYQPQHF.

The chain recombines TRBV12-3 or TRBV12-4 with TRBJ1-1; D not certain. V lost 5 bases, J lost 1 base, and 17 bases lay in between. The CDR3 runs 16 residues. CDR3: CASSPFLLRANTEAFF. In DNA, the CDR3 is TGTGCCAGCAGTCCCTTTCTCCTCCGGGCGAACACTGAAGCTTTCTTT.

The chain employs TRBV24-1 and TRBJ2-3; possibly TRBD1 or TRBD2 for D (6 bases each). The CDR3 consists of 13 residues. Germline V gene data show CDR1 as KGHDR and CDR2 as SFDVKD. V was shortened by 8 bases and J by 5 bases, with 13 bases between the two germline ends. CDR3 residues: CATKPGAGDTQYF. For the CDR3, the DNA is TGTGCCACCAAGCCGGGGGCGGGAGATACGCAGTATTTT.

The chain is built from TRBV20-1 and TRBJ2-7, with D possibly TRBD1 on 6 matching bases. This CDR3 contains 15 residues. V was trimmed by 0 bases and J by 4 bases, leaving 16 bases between them. CDR1 is DFQATT, CDR2 SNEGSKA, per germline (reference sequence). In nucleotides, the CDR3 is TGCAGTGCTAGAGACAGGGGTCTGGTCGCTTACGAGCAGTACTTC. It yields the protein CSARDRGLVAYEQYF.

This rearrangement joins TRBV5-1 to TRBJ2-5; 8 bases agree with TRBD2. CDR3 length equals 13 residues. CDR1 and CDR2 from the germline V gene are SGHRS and YFSETQ. CDR3 region: CAGRAGDQETQYF. The CDR3 DNA is TGCGCAGGGAGAGCGGGGGACCAAGAGACCCAGTACTTC.

This clonotype was seen more than once but under ten times. V usage is TRBV9 and J usage is TRBJ2-3; D is perhaps TRBD1 (5 bases). The CDR3 length is 15 residues. CDR1 and CDR2 (germline): SGDLS, YYNGEE. The germline V and J ends were trimmed by 0 bases and 7 bases, with 15 bases remaining between them. The chain's CDR3 is CASSVAGSSKHTQYF. The CDR3 DNA sequence: TGTGCCAGCAGCGTAGCAGGGTCGTCCAAACATACGCAGTATTTT.

V usage is TRBV29-1 and J usage is TRBJ2-6; TRBD1 or TRBD2 may be the D gene (5 bases each). This CDR3 has 12 amino acids. In germline, CDR1 is SQVTM, CDR2 ANQGSEA. Trimming took 6 bases from V and 8 from J, leaving 11 bases between them. The CDR3 loop reads CSVGRESNVLTF. In nucleotides, the CDR3 is TGCAGCGTCGGCAGGGAGTCCAACGTCCTGACTTTC.

The chain uses TRBV21-1 and TRBJ2-1; the listed D gene, TRBD1, was not tested against the DNA. TRBV21-1 constitutes a pseudogene. The CDR3 is 11 amino acids. CDR3 region: CASSKGTHEFF. Written as DNA, the CDR3 is TGTGCCAGCAGCAAAGGGACACACGAGTTCTTC.

The V gene is TRBV29-1, the J gene TRBJ2-3; no clear D. Per germline, CDR1 SQVTM and CDR2 ANQGSEA. The CDR3 is 12 residues long. V lost 8 bases and J 6 bases, leaving 15 bases between the germline ends. The CDR3 loop is CSTLLPPDTQYF. CDR3 bases: TGCAGCACCCTCTTACCGCCGGATACGCAGTATTTT.

This clonotype has more than one count but fewer than ten. The V gene is TRBV5-5, the J gene TRBJ2-7, with D perhaps matching TRBD1 or TRBD2 (6 bases each). Trimming removed 2 bases at V and 3 bases at J, with 12 bases between. CDR3 length: 14 amino acids. Looked up from germline, CDR1 is SGHKS and CDR2 is YYEKEE (reference sequence). The CDR3 sequence is CASSLFGGFYEQYF. The CDR3 DNA sequence: TGTGCCAGCAGCTTATTCGGGGGCTTCTACGAGCAGTACTTC.

The rearrangement links TRBV12-3 or TRBV12-4 to TRBJ2-1, with 7 bases aligning to TRBD1. V shed 6 bases, J shed 11 bases, and the junction held 4 bases outside the gene matches. This CDR3 spans 11 amino acids. CDR3 sequence: CASRTTGKQFF. In nucleotides, the CDR3 is TGTGCCAGCAGAACGACAGGGAAGCAGTTCTTC.

V and J are TRBV19 and TRBJ2-7; a weak D match, TRBD1 (7 bases). The CDR3 totals 16 residues. Trimming shortened V by 6 bases and J by 3 bases, and 21 bases separated the two germline ends. Germline V CDR1 and CDR2: LNHDA, SQIVND (reference sequence). CDR3 in DNA: TGTGCCAGTAGCGCATGGGGGGACAGACCTTTCTACGAGCAGTACTTC. It is translated as CASSAWGDRPFYEQYF.

This clonotype has just one count. The chain uses TRBV18 and TRBJ2-7; a possible D gene is TRBD1 (5 bases). The CDR3 runs to 13 residues. Trimming took 5 bases from V and 6 from J, leaving 14 bases between them. In germline, CDR1 is KGHSH, CDR2 LQKENI. The CDR3 nucleotides are TGTGCCAGCTCATTATCCAGGGATGGCGAGCAGTACTTC. Translation gives CASSLSRDGEQYF. Drawing the rest from reference TRBV18 and TRBJ2-7, the complete variable domain is NAGVMQNPRHLVRRRGQEARLRCSPMKGHSHVYWYRQLPEEGLKFMVYLQKENIIDESGMPKERFSAEFPKEGPSILRIQQVVRGDSAAYFCASSLSRDGEQYFGPGTRLTVT.

This clonotype was counted between two and nine times. V usage is TRBV6-1 and J usage is TRBJ1-5; TRBD1 might be the D (6 bases). CDR1 and CDR2 from the germline V gene are MNHNS and SASEGT. This CDR3 is built from 15 residues. Between the trimmed V and J ends, which lost 5 bases and 5 bases, there was a span of 16 bases. The CDR3 DNA is TGTGCCAGCAGTCCCCCAGGGGAAAAGGATCAGCCCCAGCATTTT. Residues: CASSPPGEKDQPQHF.

This chain connects TRBV6-5 to TRBJ1-6; D remains ambiguous. The CDR3 totals 15 residues. The V end was cut by 2 bases, the J end by 5 bases, with 10 bases between. CDR1 MNHEY and CDR2 SVGAGI come from the germline V gene. Written as DNA, the CDR3 is TGTGCCAGCAGTTACCGGGCGGCTAATAATTCACCCCTCCACTTT. Translating it yields CASSYRAANNSPLHF.

This chain links TRBV7-2 with TRBJ2-3; 9 positions agree with TRBD2. CDR1 is SGHTA, CDR2 FQGNSA, per germline. This CDR3 has 16 amino acids. J gave up 8 bases and V 1 base, and 10 bases lay outside the gene matches. Here the CDR3 reads CASSLDRAGGAGTQYF. CDR3 in DNA: TGTGCCAGCAGCTTAGATCGAGCGGGGGGTGCTGGTACGCAGTATTTT. The full variable domain, in which reference TRBV7-2 and TRBJ2-3 provide the parts outside the CDR3, is GAGVSQSPSNKVTEKGKDVELRCDPISGHTALYWYRQSLGQGLEFLIYFQGNSAPDKSGLPSDRFSAERTGGSVSTLTIQRTQQEDSAVYLCASSLDRAGGAGTQYFGPGTRLTVL.